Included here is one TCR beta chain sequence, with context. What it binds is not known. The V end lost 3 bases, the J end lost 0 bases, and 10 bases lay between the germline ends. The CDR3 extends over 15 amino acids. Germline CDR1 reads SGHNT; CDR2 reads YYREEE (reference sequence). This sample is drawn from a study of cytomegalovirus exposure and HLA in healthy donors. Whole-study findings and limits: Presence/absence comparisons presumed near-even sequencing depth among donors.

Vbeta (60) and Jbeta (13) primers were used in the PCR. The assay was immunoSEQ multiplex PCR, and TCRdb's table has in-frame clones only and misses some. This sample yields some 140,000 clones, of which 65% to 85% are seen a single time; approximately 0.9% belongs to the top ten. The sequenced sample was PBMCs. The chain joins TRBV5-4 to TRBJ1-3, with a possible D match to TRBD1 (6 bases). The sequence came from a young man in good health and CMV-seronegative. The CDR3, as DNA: TGTGCCAGCAGCTCGGGACACCACTCTGGAAACACCATATATTTT. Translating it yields CASSSGHHSGNTIYF.